This T cell receptor beta chain emerged from a study of CD8 T cells in ankylosing spondylitis. Quantitative 5'-RACE with molecular barcodes produced the TCR beta libraries. One entry per CDR3 protein results from TCRdb running MiXCR on the 5' RACE reads. The repertoire includes some 130,000 distinct CDR3 sequences, over 7% of them detected once, and roughly 3.4% sits in the top ten. The study's findings and limits: Disease-linked clones reportedly showed significant enrichment in matched ankylosing spondylitis synovial fluid. Ankylosing spondylitis blood seemed to carry a telltale TCR beta motif made of eight or nine highly homologous variants. Reactive arthritis synovial fluid and blood previously showed some of these motif variants.

Note on this clonotype: Its specificity is not known.

The sequence was obtained from a male donor with ankylosing spondylitis or in good health (not recorded which). The sample comprised blood, either unsorted or a sorted T cell fraction (not recorded which).

CDR3 in amino acids: CSARVPGGDLLNYEQYF. Written as DNA, the CDR3 is TGCAGTGCTAGGGTTCCGGGGGGCGATTTGCTTAACTACGAGCAGTACTTC. V and J are TRBV20-1 and TRBJ2-7; TRBD2 might be the D (7 bases). Germline-derived CDR1 and CDR2 are DFQATT and SNEGSKA (reference sequence). V lost 3 bases and J 3 bases, leaving 24 bases between the germline ends. The CDR3 runs to 17 residues.